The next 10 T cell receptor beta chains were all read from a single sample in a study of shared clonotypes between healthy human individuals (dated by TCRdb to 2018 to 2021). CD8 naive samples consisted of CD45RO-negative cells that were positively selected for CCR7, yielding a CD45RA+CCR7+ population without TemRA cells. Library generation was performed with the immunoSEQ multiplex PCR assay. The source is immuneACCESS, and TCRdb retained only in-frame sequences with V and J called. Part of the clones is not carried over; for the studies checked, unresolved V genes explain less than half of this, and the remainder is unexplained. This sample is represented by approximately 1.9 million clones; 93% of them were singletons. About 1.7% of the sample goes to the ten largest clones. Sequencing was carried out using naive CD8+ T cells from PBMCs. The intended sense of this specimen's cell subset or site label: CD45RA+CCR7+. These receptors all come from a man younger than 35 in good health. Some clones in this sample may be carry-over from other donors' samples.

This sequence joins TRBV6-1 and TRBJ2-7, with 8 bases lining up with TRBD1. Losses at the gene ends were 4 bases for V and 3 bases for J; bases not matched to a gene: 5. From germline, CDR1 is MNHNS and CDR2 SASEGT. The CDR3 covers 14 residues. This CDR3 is CASSVGQGIYEQYF. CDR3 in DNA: TGTGCCAGCAGTGTTGGACAGGGAATCTACGAGCAGTACTTC.

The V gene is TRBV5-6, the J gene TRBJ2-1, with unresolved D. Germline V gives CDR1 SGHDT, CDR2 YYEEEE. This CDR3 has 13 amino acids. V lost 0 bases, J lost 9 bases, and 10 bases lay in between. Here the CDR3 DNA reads TGTGCCAGCAGCTTGGGCGTGGCGGCTGAGCAGTTCTTC. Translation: CASSLGVAAEQFF.

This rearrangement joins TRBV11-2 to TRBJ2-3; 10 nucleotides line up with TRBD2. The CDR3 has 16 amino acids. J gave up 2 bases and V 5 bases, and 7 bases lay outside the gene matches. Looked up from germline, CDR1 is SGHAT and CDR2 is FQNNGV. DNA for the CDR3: TGTGCCAGCAGCCTACGGACTAGCGGCTACACAGATACGCAGTATTTT. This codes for CASSLRTSGYTDTQYF.

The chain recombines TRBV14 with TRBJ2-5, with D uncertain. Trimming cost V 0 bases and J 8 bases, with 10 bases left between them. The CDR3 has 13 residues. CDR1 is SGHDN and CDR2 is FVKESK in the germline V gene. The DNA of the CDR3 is TGTGCCAGCAGCCAAGATCTGCTGGAAACCCAGTACTTC. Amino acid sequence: CASSQDLLETQYF.

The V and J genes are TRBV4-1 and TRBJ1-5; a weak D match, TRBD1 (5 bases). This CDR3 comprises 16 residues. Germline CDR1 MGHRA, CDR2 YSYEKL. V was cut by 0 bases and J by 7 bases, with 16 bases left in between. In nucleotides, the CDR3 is TGCGCCAGCAGCCAAGACGGCCTCCAGGGCGACCAGCCCCAGCATTTT. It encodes CASSQDGLQGDQPQHF.

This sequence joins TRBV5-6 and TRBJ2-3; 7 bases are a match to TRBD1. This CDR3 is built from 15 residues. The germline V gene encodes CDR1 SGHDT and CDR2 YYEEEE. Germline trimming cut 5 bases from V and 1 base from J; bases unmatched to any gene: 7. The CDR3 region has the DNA TGTGCCAGCAGACTGACAGGGTCCCGCACAGATACGCAGTATTTT. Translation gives CASRLTGSRTDTQYF. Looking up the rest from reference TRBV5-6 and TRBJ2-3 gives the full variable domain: DAGVTQSPTHLIKTRGQQVTLRCSPKSGHDTVSWYQQALGQGPQFIFQYYEEEERQRGNFPDRFSGHQFPNYSSELNVNALLLGDSALYLCASRLTGSRTDTQYFGPGTRLTVL.

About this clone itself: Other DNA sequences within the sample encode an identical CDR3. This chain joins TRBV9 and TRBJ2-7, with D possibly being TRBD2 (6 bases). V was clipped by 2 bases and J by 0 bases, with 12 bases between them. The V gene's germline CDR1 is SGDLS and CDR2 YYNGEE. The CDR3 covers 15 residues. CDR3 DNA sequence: TGTGCCAGCAGCGTTGGTAGCGGAAGCTCCTACGAGCAGTACTTC. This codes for CASSVGSGSSYEQYF.

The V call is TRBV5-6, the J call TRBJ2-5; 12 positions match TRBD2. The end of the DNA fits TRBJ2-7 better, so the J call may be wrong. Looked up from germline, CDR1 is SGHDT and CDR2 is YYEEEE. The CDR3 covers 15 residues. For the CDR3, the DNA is TGTGCCAGCAGCATGACTAGCGGGAGCTCCTACGAGCAGTACTTC. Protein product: CASSMTSGSSYEQYF.

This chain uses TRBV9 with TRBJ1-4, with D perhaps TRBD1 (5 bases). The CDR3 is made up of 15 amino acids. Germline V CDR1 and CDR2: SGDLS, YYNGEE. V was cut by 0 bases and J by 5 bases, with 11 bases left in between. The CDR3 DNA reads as TGTGCCAGCAGCGTAGGGGGACGGAACAATGAAAAACTGTTTTTT. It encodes CASSVGGRNNEKLFF.

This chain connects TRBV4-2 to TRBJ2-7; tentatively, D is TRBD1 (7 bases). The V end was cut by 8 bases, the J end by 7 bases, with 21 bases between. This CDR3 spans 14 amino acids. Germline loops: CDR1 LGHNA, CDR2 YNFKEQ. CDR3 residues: CASGVRGEFGEQYF. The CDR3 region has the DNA TGTGCCAGCGGGGTCAGGGGGGAATTTGGGGAGCAGTACTTC.